Below, 26 T cell receptor beta chains from the same sample are listed, as sequenced in a study of regulatory T cells in long-lasting Graves disease. Indicated time point: newly diagnosed GD, antithyroid drugs for less than 3 months. RNA isolated from PBMCs was used to make the TCR library. Assembly of TCR beta libraries relied on iRepertoire HTBI primers together with Arm-PCR of CDR3 regions. TCRdb called the multiplex PCR reads again in MiXCR, with one record for every CDR3 protein. The sample has 560,000 or so distinct CDR3 sequences, about 16% seen once. The same data also went into a second study, on T cells in Graves' hyperthyroidism and ophthalmopathy.

The sample consisted of peripheral blood mononuclear cells (PBMCs), taken at new diagnosis, from a patient treated with antithyroid drugs. These receptors all stem from a young man with Graves disease.

The gene calls are TRBV27 and TRBJ2-7; D gene uncertain. V was shortened by 6 bases and J by 4 bases, with 13 bases between the two germline ends. The CDR3 sequence is 13 residues long. The germline gives CDR1 MNHEY, CDR2 SMNVEV (reference sequence). The CDR3 DNA sequence: TGTGCCAGCAGCCGGGCCCAGCGATACGAGCAGTACTTC. Its translation: CASSRAQRYEQYF.

This clonotype was counted only a few times. The rearrangement joins TRBV6-1 to TRBJ1-3, with D uncertain. The CDR3 loop spans 16 amino acids. V lost 5 bases and J 0 bases, leaving 14 bases between the germline ends. Germline assignment: CDR1 MNHNS and CDR2 SASEGT. The DNA of the CDR3 is TGTGCCAGCAGTAAAGACGGCCCAATCTCTGGAAACACCATATATTTT. Protein: CASSKDGPISGNTIYF.

V is TRBV27 and J is TRBJ2-5; D gene ambiguous. Trimming took 6 bases from V and 3 from J, leaving 11 bases between them. The CDR3 sequence is 13 residues long. CDR1 and CDR2 (germline): MNHEY, SMNVEV (reference sequence). CDR3 sequence reads: CASRTLGKETQYF. The CDR3 DNA follows: TGTGCCAGCAGAACCCTGGGAAAAGAGACCCAGTACTTC.

CDR3 nucleotide sequence: TGTGCCAGTAGTCAAGCCCACAATCAGCCCCAGCATTTT. Protein: CASSQAHNQPQHF. The chain is built from TRBV19 and TRBJ1-5; D is ambiguous. V dropped 5 bases and J dropped 3 bases, with 8 bases sitting between them. CDR1 and CDR2 (germline): LNHDA, SQIVND (reference sequence). This CDR3 is built from 13 residues.

To note about this clonotype: An end of the junction does not agree with germline; a read error may underlie this. The V and J genes are TRBV6-1 and TRBJ2-5; D possibly matches TRBD1 or TRBD2 (5 bases each). Germline V CDR1 and CDR2: MNHNS, SASEGT. This CDR3 has 15 amino acids. CDR3 DNA sequence: TGTGCCAGCACCCACGGACAAGGGAGCCAAGAGACCCGGTACTTC. Translation gives CASTHGQGSQETRYF.

Comments on this clonotype: Since a much larger clone is just one base distant, this may be a read error. J is TRBJ2-7 and V is TRBV20-1; 9 positions agree with TRBD1. This CDR3 spans 15 amino acids. CDR1 and CDR2 from the germline V gene are DFQATT and SNEGSKA (reference sequence). CDR3 sequence: CGARDHGTGLHEQYF. The CDR3 DNA reads as TGCGGTGCTAGAGATCACGGGACAGGGTTACACGAGCAGTACTTC.

This clonotype was seen repeatedly, ten times or more. This chain uses TRBV20-1 with TRBJ1-6; 10 bases are a match to TRBD1. This CDR3 contains 16 residues. Germline loops: CDR1 DFQATT, CDR2 SNEGSKA (reference sequence). Trimming took 6 bases from V and 7 from J; bases not matched to a gene: 12. Here the CDR3 DNA reads TGCAGTGCGGATGCCGGGACAGGGGTTCTAAATTCACCCCTCCACTTT. Its protein product is CSADAGTGVLNSPLHF.

V gene TRBV29-1 combines with J gene TRBJ2-4, with D tentatively TRBD2 (7 bases). V gave up 5 bases and J gave up 0 bases, with 11 bases separating them. This CDR3 has 14 residues. Germline values: CDR1 SQVTM, CDR2 ANQGSEA. For the CDR3, the DNA is TGCAGCGTTCAAAGGGGGGGAGCCAAAAACATTCAGTACTTC. Translation gives CSVQRGGAKNIQYF.

This clonotype has a handful of counts. The rearrangement links TRBV4-1 to TRBJ1-2; no definite D call. The CDR3 has 14 residues. Germline lookup yields CDR1 MGHRA and CDR2 YSYEKL. Deletions cut 1 base from V and 4 bases from J, with 10 bases between. The CDR3 region has the DNA TGCGCCAGCAGCCAAGTAGCAGAGGTCTATGGCTACACCTTC. Translated: CASSQVAEVYGYTF.

Only a few counts were recorded for this clonotype. This rearrangement joins TRBV6-1 to TRBJ2-3, with D possibly being TRBD2 (6 bases). Germline values: CDR1 MNHNS, CDR2 SASEGT. Trimming removed 7 bases at V and 1 base at J, with 12 bases between. The CDR3 has 14 residues. This chain's CDR3 is CASNRDFGTDTQYF. The CDR3 region has the DNA TGTGCCAGCAACCGGGACTTTGGCACAGATACGCAGTATTTT.

This clonotype was observed a handful of times. The rearrangement links TRBV25-1 to TRBJ2-5; 10 nucleotides match TRBD2. Germline CDR1 reads MGHDK; CDR2 reads SYGVNS. The length of the CDR3 is 16 residues. Losses at the gene ends were 2 bases for V and 4 bases for J; bases not matched to a gene: 7. Here the CDR3 reads CASSEELAGVSETQYF. The CDR3 nucleotides are TGTGCCAGCAGTGAAGAGCTAGCGGGAGTGTCAGAGACCCAGTACTTC.

Ten or more counts support this clonotype. The V gene is TRBV20-1, the J gene TRBJ2-2; D remains unclear. Trimming cost V 6 bases and J 0 bases, with 17 bases left between them. The CDR3 has 16 amino acids. Germline V gene sequence: CDR1 DFQATT, CDR2 SNEGSKA (reference sequence). The DNA of the CDR3 is TGCAGTGCGAGAATGACGGACCCACCGAACACCGGGGAGCTGTTTTTT. Translated: CSARMTDPPNTGELFF.

The genes are TRBV2 and TRBJ2-2; D is undetermined. Trimming removed 4 bases at V and 8 bases at J, with 5 bases between. CDR1 SNHLY and CDR2 FYNNEI come from the germline V gene. The CDR3 runs to 11 residues. CDR3 sequence reads: CASSGQGELFF. DNA of the CDR3: TGTGCCAGCAGTGGCCAAGGGGAGCTGTTTTTT.

The gene calls are TRBV10-3 and TRBJ1-5; D is uncertain. This CDR3 is 12 amino acids long. Germline loops: CDR1 ENHRY, CDR2 SYGVKD. Trimming left V 5 bases short and J 2 bases short, with 4 bases between. In DNA, the CDR3 is TGTGCCATCAGTTGGGGCAATCAGCCCCAGCATTTT. Translation: CAISWGNQPQHF.

This clonotype was picked up many times. The chain has TRBV20-1 and TRBJ2-5; weak D call: TRBD1 (6 bases). The CDR3 extends over 15 amino acids. Trimming took 0 bases from V and 1 from J, leaving 12 bases between them. CDR1 DFQATT and CDR2 SNEGSKA come from the germline V gene (reference sequence). CDR3 region: CSARDKNRVQETQYF. CDR3 nucleotide sequence: TGCAGTGCTAGAGACAAAAACAGGGTCCAAGAGACCCAGTACTTC.

As to this clonotype: A much larger clone is a single base away; this may be a read error. This rearrangement joins TRBV7-9 to TRBJ2-1; tentative D call: TRBD2 (6 bases). This CDR3 spans 14 amino acids. Trimming took 0 bases from V and 10 from J, leaving 13 bases between them. Germline CDR1 SEHNR, CDR2 FQNEAQ (reference sequence). CDR3 in DNA: TGTGCCAGCAGCTTAGCGGCTAGCGATAACGAGCAGTTCTTC. This encodes CASSLAASDNEQFF.

CDR3 coding DNA: TGTGCCAGCAGTTTAACAGGGTTAGTGGCGGGCCAGCCCCAGCATTTT. It codes for CASSLTGLVAGQPQHF. The V call is TRBV27, the J call TRBJ1-5; D possibly corresponds to TRBD1 (6 bases). CDR3 length equals 16 residues. The V gene's germline CDR1 is MNHEY and CDR2 SMNVEV (reference sequence). Trimming removed 2 bases at V and 7 bases at J, with 18 bases between.

In its sample, this clonotype was seen a few times. V and J are TRBV5-1 and TRBJ2-6; D might be TRBD1 (5 bases). The CDR3 length is 18 residues. Germline CDR1 reads SGHRS; CDR2 reads YFSETQ. The ends were cut back, 0 bases at V and 2 bases at J, with 15 bases in the middle. As DNA, the CDR3 is TGCGCCAGCAGCTTGGCCATAGGGGCCATCCCTGGGGCCAACGTCCTGACTTTC. This sequence encodes CASSLAIGAIPGANVLTF. The full variable domain, its missing parts supplied by reference TRBV5-1 and TRBJ2-6, is KAGVTQTPRYLIKTRGQQVTLSCSPISGHRSVSWYQQTPGQGLQFLFEYFSETQRNKGNFPGRFSGRQFSNSRSEMNVSTLELGDSALYLCASSLAIGAIPGANVLTFGAGSRLTVL.

The chain uses TRBV4-1 and TRBJ1-2; 7 bases map to TRBD1. The CDR3 totals 15 residues. With V trimmed by 3 bases and J by 1 base, 5 bases remained unmatched. From germline, CDR1 is MGHRA and CDR2 YSYEKL. The CDR3 loop reads CASSHPGTDNYGYTF. The CDR3, as DNA: TGCGCCAGCAGCCACCCCGGGACAGATAACTATGGCTACACCTTC.

The J gene is TRBJ2-6, the V gene TRBV7-9, with no clear D. CDR3 length equals 15 residues. Trimming stripped 1 base from V and 0 bases from J, with 4 bases between. The germline V gene has CDR1 SEHNR and CDR2 FQNEAQ (reference sequence). For the CDR3, the DNA is TGTGCCAGCAGCTTAGTAATCTCTGGGGCCAACGTCCTGACTTTC. Its protein is CASSLVISGANVLTF.

The chain employs TRBV28 and TRBJ2-7; tentatively, D is TRBD2 (7 bases). There are 15 residues in the CDR3. CDR1 is MDHEN, CDR2 SYDVKM, per germline. The V end was cut by 3 bases, the J end by 5 bases, with 17 bases between. The DNA for the CDR3 is TGTGCCAGCAGTTTGGGGGGGCGCGTTCTCGACGAGCAGTACTTC. It yields the protein CASSLGGRVLDEQYF.

This clonotype was observed at least ten times. The chain joins TRBV27 to TRBJ2-5; the D is unclear. Germline lookup yields CDR1 MNHEY and CDR2 SMNVEV (reference sequence). The CDR3 has 14 amino acids. The V and J ends lost 2 bases and 1 base respectively, with 8 bases between them. CDR3 bases: TGTGCCAGCAGTTTAGGGCCCGGCCAAGAGACCCAGTACTTC. This sequence encodes CASSLGPGQETQYF.

This clonotype was picked up a small number of times. One end of the junction is discordant with germline, which a read error may explain. The rearrangement uses TRBV11-2 and TRBJ2-7; 8 positions match TRBD2. CDR1 is SGHAT and CDR2 is FQNNGV in the germline V gene. CDR3 size: 16 residues. This CDR3 is CASSDRRGGLTYEQYF. In nucleotides, the CDR3 is TGCGCCAGCAGCGACCGGCGCGGGGGGCTTACCTACGAGCAGTACTTC.

This clonotype was detected many times. The chain recombines TRBV6-5 with TRBJ1-1; D is unresolved. Germline lookup yields CDR1 MNHEY and CDR2 SVGAGI. CDR3 length equals 15 residues. Trimming stripped 0 bases from V and 3 bases from J, with 11 bases between. The CDR3: CASSYSWLRDTEAFF. The CDR3 DNA is TGTGCCAGCAGTTACTCGTGGTTACGGGACACTGAAGCTTTCTTT.

This clonotype was seen once. The chain links TRBV27 to TRBJ2-3; 12 nucleotides match TRBD2. V gave up 5 bases and J gave up 0 bases; unmatched junction bases: 6. CDR1 and CDR2 (germline): MNHEY, SMNVEV (reference sequence). The CDR3 has 17 residues. Here the CDR3 DNA reads TGTGCCAGCAGTATAGAGACTAGCGGGGGTAGCACAGATACGCAGTATTTT. Its protein product is CASSIETSGGSTDTQYF.

This clonotype was picked up many times. The CDR3 loop reads CATRGQDYGYTF. Written as DNA, the CDR3 is TGTGCCACCCGGGGACAGGACTATGGCTACACCTTC. The rearrangement uses TRBV28 and TRBJ1-2, with 8 bases aligning to TRBD1. This CDR3 has 12 residues. Looked up from germline, CDR1 is MDHEN and CDR2 is SYDVKM. J lost 3 bases, V lost 10 bases, and 4 bases had no gene match.